This TCR beta chain appears in the sequencing data of a study of T-cell reconstitution after alpha-beta-depleted transplantation in children. Preparation of the TCRbeta library was carried out with unique molecular identifiers. TCRdb fed the PCR reads into MiXCR, producing one record per CDR3 protein. This table holds over 550,000 distinct CDR3 sequences, roughly a tenth found once. The CDR3 loop spans 15 amino acids. Germline CDR1 LGHNA, CDR2 YSLEER. As regards this clonotype: Its ends do not fully match the called genes, so a read error is possible.

The rearrangement uses TRBV4-3 and TRBJ2-1; D might be TRBD2 (6 bases). The source material was PBMCs from the stem cell graft donor, sampled from the stem cell graft. The receptor was derived from a human donor who donated a stem cell graft to a child with acute myeloid leukemia. The CDR3, as DNA: TGCGCCAGCAGCCAAGATAGGGACTCCAACAATGAGCAGTTCTTC. This sequence encodes CASSQDRDSNNEQFF.